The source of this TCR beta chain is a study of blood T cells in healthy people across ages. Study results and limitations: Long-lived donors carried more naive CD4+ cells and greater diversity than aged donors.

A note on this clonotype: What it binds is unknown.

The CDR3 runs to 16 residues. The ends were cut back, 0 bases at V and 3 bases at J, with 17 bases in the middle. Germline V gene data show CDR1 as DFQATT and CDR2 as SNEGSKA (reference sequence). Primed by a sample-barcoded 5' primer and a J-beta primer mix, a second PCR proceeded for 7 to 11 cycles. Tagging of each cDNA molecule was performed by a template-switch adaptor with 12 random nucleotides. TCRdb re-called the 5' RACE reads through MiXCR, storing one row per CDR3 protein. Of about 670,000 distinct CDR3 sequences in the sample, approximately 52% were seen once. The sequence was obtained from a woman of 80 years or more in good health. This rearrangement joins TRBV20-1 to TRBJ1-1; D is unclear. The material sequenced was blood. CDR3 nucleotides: TGCAGTGCTAGAGATTGGGCCCCGGCCCAGGACACTGAAGCTTTCTTT. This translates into CSARDWAPAQDTEAFF.